This section outlines one TCR beta chain sequence together with its context. RNA transcripts were the template for amplifying TCR beta CDR3 regions. The HTBI primer set was used in a first-round RT-PCR of the TCR CDR3. Using its own MiXCR run on the multiplex PCR reads, TCRdb lists one record per CDR3 protein. This table has about 270,000 distinct CDR3 sequences, more than 20% appearing once. This specimen comes from a study of T cells in Graves' hyperthyroidism and ophthalmopathy. The J segment lost 0 bases and the V segment lost 5 bases, leaving 16 bases of the junction unmatched. This CDR3 is built from 19 residues. Germline V gene data show CDR1 as MNHNS and CDR2 as SASEGT.

This clonotype originated in a woman aged 35 to 49 with Graves' ophthalmopathy. The V call is TRBV6-1, the J call TRBJ2-7; 10 bases line up with TRBD1. Sequencing input: blood. Here the CDR3 DNA reads TGTGCCAGCAGTAAATTGGGAGGGACAGGGGCCTCCACCTCCTACGAGCAGTACTTC. Translation gives CASSKLGGTGASTSYEQYF.